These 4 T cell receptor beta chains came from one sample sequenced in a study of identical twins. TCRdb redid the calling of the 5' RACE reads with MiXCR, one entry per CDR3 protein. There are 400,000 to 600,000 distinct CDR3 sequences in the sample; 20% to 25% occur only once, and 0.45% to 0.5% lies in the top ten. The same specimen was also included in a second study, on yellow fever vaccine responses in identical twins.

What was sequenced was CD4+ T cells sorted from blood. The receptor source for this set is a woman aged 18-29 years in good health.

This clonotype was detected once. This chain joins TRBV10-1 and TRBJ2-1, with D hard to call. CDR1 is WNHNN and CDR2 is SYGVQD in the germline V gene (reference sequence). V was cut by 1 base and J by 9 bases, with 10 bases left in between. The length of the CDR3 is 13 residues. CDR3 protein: CASSEWAFGEQFF. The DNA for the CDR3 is TGCGCCAGCAGTGAGTGGGCCTTCGGTGAGCAGTTCTTC.

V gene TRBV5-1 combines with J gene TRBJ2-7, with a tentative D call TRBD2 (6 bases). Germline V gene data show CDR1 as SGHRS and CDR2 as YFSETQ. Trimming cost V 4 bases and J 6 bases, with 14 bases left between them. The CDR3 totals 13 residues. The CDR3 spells CASSVSAGFEQYV. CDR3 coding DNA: TGCGCCAGCAGCGTGTCCGCGGGGTTCGAGCAGTACGTC.

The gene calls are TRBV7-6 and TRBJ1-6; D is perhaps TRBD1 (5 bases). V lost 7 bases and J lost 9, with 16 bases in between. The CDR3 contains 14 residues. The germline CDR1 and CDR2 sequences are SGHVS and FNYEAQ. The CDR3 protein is CASTQGVGGSPLHF. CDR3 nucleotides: TGTGCCAGCACCCAGGGAGTGGGGGGTTCACCCCTCCACTTT.

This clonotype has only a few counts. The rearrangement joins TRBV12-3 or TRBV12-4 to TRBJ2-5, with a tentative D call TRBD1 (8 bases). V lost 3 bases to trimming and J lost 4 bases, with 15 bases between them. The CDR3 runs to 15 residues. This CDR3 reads CASSFRGRGGETQYF. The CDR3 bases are TGTGCCAGCAGTTTCAGGGGGCGCGGGGGAGAGACCCAGTACTTC.